The 32 T cell receptor beta chains presented below share a single source sample, sequenced in a study of T cell repertoires in cytomegalovirus infection. A single record per CDR3 protein comes from TCRdb applying MiXCR to the reads. The sample yields tens of thousands of distinct CDR3 sequences, roughly 28% seen once. These receptors have no identified antigens. The sequencing here drew on CD8+ T cells from cultured PBMCs, taken from culture after CMV antigen stimulation. These receptors all stem from a human donor in good health (CMV status not recorded). Some clones in this sample may be carry-over from other donors' samples.

The V call is TRBV5-4, the J call TRBJ1-6, with unresolved D. The V end was cut by 0 bases, the J end by 7 bases, with 14 bases between. The CDR3 contains 16 residues. In germline, CDR1 is SGHNT, CDR2 YYREEE (reference sequence). CDR3 sequence: CASSLDSPSGNSPLHF. The CDR3 bases are TGTGCCAGCAGCTTGGATAGCCCCTCGGGGAATTCACCCCTCCACTTT.

This clonotype was picked up many times. The chain links TRBV27 to TRBJ1-2; 7 positions match TRBD1. Losses at the gene ends were 0 bases for V and 2 bases for J; bases not matched to a gene: 0. Germline V gives CDR1 MNHEY, CDR2 SMNVEV (reference sequence). The CDR3 has 14 amino acids. CDR3 region: CASSLSTGNYGYTF. The CDR3 DNA reads as TGTGCCAGCAGTTTATCGACAGGGAACTATGGCTACACCTTC.

This clonotype was recorded a few times. V gene TRBV7-2 combines with J gene TRBJ2-5, with 8 positions matching TRBD1. This CDR3 is built from 15 residues. CDR1 is SGHTA and CDR2 is FQGNSA in the germline V gene. The junction had 8 bases not matched to a gene; V was cut back by 5 bases and J by 3 bases. The CDR3 is CASSVGQGLEETQYF. As DNA, the CDR3 is TGTGCCAGCAGCGTAGGACAGGGTCTGGAAGAGACCCAGTACTTC. Based on the CDR3 plus reference TRBV7-2 and TRBJ2-5, the full variable domain is GAGVSQSPSNKVTEKGKDVELRCDPISGHTALYWYRQSLGQGLEFLIYFQGNSAPDKSGLPSDRFSAERTGGSVSTLTIQRTQQEDSAVYLCASSVGQGLEETQYFGPGTRLLVL.

The rearrangement joins TRBV19 to TRBJ1-1; 10 nucleotides agree with TRBD1. CDR3 length equals 13 residues. Germline trimming cut 8 bases from V and 4 bases from J; bases unmatched to any gene: 4. The germline V gene encodes CDR1 LNHDA and CDR2 SQIVND (reference sequence). The CDR3 DNA reads TGTGCCAGTCTCGGACAGGGGGGCACTGAAGCTTTCTTT. This gives the protein CASLGQGGTEAFF.

This chain joins TRBV29-1 and TRBJ2-1; 10 bases fit TRBD2. The CDR3 is 19 residues long. Looked up from germline, CDR1 is SQVTM and CDR2 is ANQGSEA. Unmatched junction bases numbered 21, after V lost 3 bases and J lost 7 bases. This chain's CDR3 is CSVELWGVENGLAANEQFF. The CDR3 region has the DNA TGCAGCGTTGAGTTGTGGGGGGTCGAGAACGGACTAGCGGCTAATGAGCAGTTCTTC.

The chain links TRBV9 to TRBJ1-3; 7 bases map to TRBD1. The ends lost 4 bases at V and 0 bases at J; junction bases unmatched: 10. CDR1 is SGDLS, CDR2 YYNGEE, per germline. The CDR3 has 17 amino acids. The DNA for the CDR3 is TGTGCCAGCAGCAACCAGCGGGACAGTCCCTCTGGAAACACCATATATTTT. Protein sequence: CASSNQRDSPSGNTIYF.

This clonotype was seen many times. The chain has TRBV7-6 and TRBJ2-1, with D maybe TRBD2 (6 bases). The CDR3 sequence is 18 residues long. V was trimmed by 2 bases and J by 0 bases, leaving 17 bases between them. Germline-derived CDR1 and CDR2 are SGHVS and FNYEAQ. In DNA form, the CDR3 reads TGTGCCAGCAGCTTACTCTTCGGCGGGGCGAGCTCCTACAATGAGCAGTTCTTC. Its protein is CASSLLFGGASSYNEQFF.

The V and J genes are TRBV27 and TRBJ2-2, with D perhaps matching TRBD1 or TRBD2 (5 bases each). Trimming shortened V by 5 bases and J by 6 bases, and 7 bases separated the two germline ends. The CDR3 totals 12 residues. The germline CDR1 and CDR2 sequences are MNHEY and SMNVEV (reference sequence). CDR3 region: CASSVGAGELFF. The CDR3 nucleotides are TGTGCCAGCAGTGTGGGGGCCGGGGAGCTGTTTTTT.

There are many counts of this clonotype. The V and J genes are TRBV12-3 or TRBV12-4 and TRBJ2-7; the D call may be TRBD1 or TRBD2 (5 bases each). The CDR3 has 14 amino acids. V was clipped by 5 bases and J by 5 bases, with 16 bases between them. CDR3 DNA sequence: TGTGCCAGCAGTACCTCCGGGACCGCGAACGAGCAGTACTTC. Its protein is CASSTSGTANEQYF.

The chain couples TRBV19 to TRBJ1-1, with TRBD1 matching over 7 bases. The CDR3 is 12 residues long. Germline V gene lookup returns CDR1 LNHDA and CDR2 SQIVND (reference sequence). V shed 10 bases and J 1 base; nucleotides not matched to a gene: 3. CDR3 in amino acids: CATRTGNTEAFF. The DNA of the CDR3 is TGTGCCACTAGGACAGGGAACACTGAAGCTTTCTTT.

This clonotype was detected a few times. The J gene is TRBJ2-3, the V gene TRBV12-3 or TRBV12-4, with 8 positions matching TRBD2. This CDR3 is built from 14 residues. After removal of 7 bases from V and 4 bases from J, the junction contained 7 bases not matched to a gene. The CDR3 spells CASTLSGNADTQYF. DNA for the CDR3: TGTGCCAGCACCCTTAGCGGGAATGCAGATACGCAGTATTTT.

This clonotype came up many times. The J gene is TRBJ2-3, the V gene TRBV7-2; D may be TRBD1 (5 bases). V lost 4 bases and J lost 4, with 15 bases in between. CDR1 and CDR2 (germline): SGHTA, FQGNSA. The CDR3 spans 15 residues. CDR3: CASSSRGGGADTQYF. CDR3 bases: TGTGCCAGCAGCTCTAGGGGTGGTGGCGCAGATACGCAGTATTTT.

This chain joins TRBV13 and TRBJ1-6; possibly TRBD1 for D (5 bases). This CDR3 is 14 amino acids long. The ends were cut back, 3 bases at V and 7 bases at J, with 10 bases in the middle. Germline loops: CDR1 PRHDT, CDR2 FYEKMQ (reference sequence). This chain's CDR3 is CASSFDGGNSPLHF. CDR3 bases: TGTGCCAGCAGCTTCGACGGGGGAAATTCACCCCTCCACTTT.

This clonotype was seen many times. At one boundary the junction diverges from the germline segment, which might be a read error. The V gene is TRBV7-7, the J gene TRBJ2-1; D not resolved. The CDR3 has 15 residues. CDR1 SSHAT and CDR2 FNYEAQ come from the germline V gene (reference sequence). The CDR3 bases are TGTGCTAGCAGCCCAGGTCCTACATCCTACAATGAGCAGTTCTTC. This encodes CASSPGPTSYNEQFF.

This clonotype showed up many times. V and J are TRBV7-9 and TRBJ2-2, with D perhaps TRBD1 or TRBD2 (5 bases each). This CDR3 has 17 amino acids. From germline, CDR1 is SEHNR and CDR2 FQNEAQ (reference sequence). The CDR3 nucleotides read TGTGCTCTCCCCTATCCCGCAGGGACCCCGAACACCGGGGAGCTGTTTTTT. Amino acids: CALPYPAGTPNTGELFF.

Concerning this clonotype itself: A clone one base away is much larger, so this may be a read error. This CDR3 is missing its conserved last phenylalanine or tryptophan, likely due to a read error. The chain combines TRBV19 with TRBJ2-5, with TRBD2 matching over 13 bases. The CDR3 length is 17 residues. V shed 4 bases and J 2 bases; nucleotides not matched to a gene: 7. The germline gives CDR1 LNHDA, CDR2 SQIVND (reference sequence). CDR3 DNA: TGTGCCAGTAGTAATGGGGGACTAGCGGGGTGGCAAGAGACCCAGTACCTC. Its translation is CASSNGGLAGWQETQYL.

This clonotype was seen many times. The chain links TRBV30 to TRBJ2-7, with a possible D match to TRBD2 (6 bases). Trimming removed 2 bases at V and 4 bases at J, with 9 bases between. The CDR3 consists of 12 residues. The germline V gene encodes CDR1 GTSNPN and CDR2 SVGIG (reference sequence). CDR3 bases: TGTGCCTGGAGTACAGGAGGGTACGAGCAGTACTTC. Translating it yields CAWSTGGYEQYF.

This clonotype was observed at least ten times. The chain is built from TRBV7-6 and TRBJ2-3, with a possible D match to TRBD2 (5 bases). The CDR3 contains 14 residues. Germline assignment: CDR1 SGHVS and CDR2 FNYEAQ. V was shortened by 5 bases and J by 3 bases, with 12 bases between the two germline ends. CDR3 coding DNA: TGTGCCAGCAGCCTAAATCGGGGAACAGATACGCAGTATTTT. Its protein is CASSLNRGTDTQYF.

This clonotype has a count of ten or more. This chain joins TRBV7-2 and TRBJ2-5; no clear D gene. V was shortened by 2 bases and J by 5 bases, with 15 bases between the two germline ends. The CDR3 extends over 15 amino acids. Germline V lookup: CDR1 SGHTA, CDR2 FQGNSA. In DNA, the CDR3 is TGTGCCAGCAGCTTACTTCCTCTCGCTGGGGAGACCCAGTACTTC. It is translated as CASSLLPLAGETQYF.

J is TRBJ2-7 and V is TRBV7-6; 9 nucleotides match TRBD1. Trimming cost V 5 bases and J 5 bases; bases outside gene matches: 4. The CDR3 covers 13 residues. CDR1 SGHVS and CDR2 FNYEAQ come from the germline V gene. CDR3 sequence: CASSPWTGDEQYF. DNA for the CDR3: TGTGCCAGCAGCCCGTGGACAGGGGACGAGCAGTACTTC.

The chain is built from TRBV2 and TRBJ2-2, with 14 positions matching TRBD2. This CDR3 contains 16 residues. The germline V gene encodes CDR1 SNHLY and CDR2 FYNNEI. J gave up 4 bases and V 7 bases, and 5 bases lay outside the gene matches. CDR3 in amino acids: CASMGLAGDPTGELFF. Written as DNA, the CDR3 is TGTGCCAGCATGGGACTAGCGGGAGACCCCACCGGGGAGCTGTTTTTT.

V is TRBV7-6 and J is TRBJ2-3; D gene uncertain. V dropped 5 bases and J dropped 2 bases, with 5 bases sitting between them. Germline V CDR1 and CDR2: SGHVS, FNYEAQ. The CDR3 runs 12 residues. The CDR3, as DNA: TGTGCCAGCAGCCGTTACACAGATACGCAGTATTTT. This encodes CASSRYTDTQYF.

J is TRBJ2-3 and V is TRBV28; TRBD2 matches at 14 bases. The V and J ends lost 1 base and 0 bases, in that order; junction bases with no gene match: 12. The V gene's germline CDR1 is MDHEN and CDR2 SYDVKM. This CDR3 contains 21 residues. CDR3 nucleotides: TGTGCCAGCAGTTTATTCAGCGGGGGGACTAGCGGGGGCGTGAGCACAGATACGCAGTATTTT. This translates into CASSLFSGGTSGGVSTDTQYF.

The chain has TRBV7-3 and TRBJ2-7, with D perhaps TRBD1 (6 bases). Germline V gene sequence: CDR1 SGHTA, CDR2 FQGTGA. V lost 5 bases, J lost 3 bases, and 17 bases lay in between. This CDR3 is 15 amino acids long. In DNA form, the CDR3 reads TGTGCCAGCAGCGAGACCGGGACACCTTACTACGAGCAGTACTTC. This codes for CASSETGTPYYEQYF. Together with reference TRBV7-3 and TRBJ2-7, the CDR3 gives the full variable domain: GAGVSQTPSNKVTEKGKYVELRCDPISGHTALYWYRQSLGQGPEFLIYFQGTGAADDSGLPNDRFFAVRPEGSVSTLKIQRTERGDSAVYLCASSETGTPYYEQYFGPGTRLTVT.

The chain combines TRBV4-3 with TRBJ2-7, with 8 positions matching TRBD2. V dropped 5 bases and J dropped 0; count of bases not matched to a gene: 6. The length of the CDR3 is 15 residues. Germline values: CDR1 LGHNA, CDR2 YSLEER. CDR3 DNA sequence: TGCGCCAGCAGCATTAGCGGGGCGAGCTCCTACGAGCAGTACTTC. Protein product: CASSISGASSYEQYF.

The chain carries TRBV9 and TRBJ2-5; 7 nucleotides agree with TRBD2. V was clipped by 0 bases and J by 5 bases; unmatched bases: 4. The CDR3 sequence is 14 residues long. Germline V gene data show CDR1 as SGDLS and CDR2 as YYNGEE. This CDR3 is CASSVEGGSETQYF. CDR3 nucleotides: TGTGCCAGCAGCGTAGAAGGCGGGAGCGAGACCCAGTACTTC.

This clonotype was found many times. The chain recombines TRBV7-2 with TRBJ1-3, with D unclear. The CDR3 loop spans 14 amino acids. Germline CDR1 and CDR2: SGHTA and FQGNSA. Between the trimmed V and J ends, which lost 1 base and 2 bases, there was a span of 6 bases. CDR3 protein: CASSLGAAGNTIYF. The CDR3, as DNA: TGTGCCAGCAGCTTAGGGGCAGCTGGAAACACCATATATTTT.

This clonotype was counted many times. This chain connects TRBV7-2 to TRBJ1-2, with 8 bases that match TRBD1. Losses at the gene ends were 5 bases for V and 8 bases for J; bases not matched to a gene: 7. This CDR3 has 13 residues. In germline, CDR1 is SGHTA, CDR2 FQGNSA. CDR3 DNA: TGTGCCAGCAGCCCCACAGGGGGATACGGCTACACCTTC. Residues: CASSPTGGYGYTF.

The table lists this clonotype with many counts. V gene TRBV18 combines with J gene TRBJ2-2; D could derive from TRBD1 or TRBD2 (5 bases each). CDR3 length equals 15 residues. CDR1 and CDR2 (germline): KGHSH, LQKENI. V lost 3 bases to trimming and J lost 6 bases, with 14 bases between them. The CDR3 DNA sequence: TGTGCCAGCTCACCGTTCGGGACCCTCCCCGGGGAGCTGTTTTTT. As protein: CASSPFGTLPGELFF.

This clonotype has only a few counts. The chain joins TRBV7-6 to TRBJ1-1; a weak D match, TRBD1 (5 bases). Germline CDR1 reads SGHVS; CDR2 reads FNYEAQ. V was cut by 4 bases and J by 4 bases, with 13 bases left in between. CDR3 length equals 14 residues. The CDR3: CASSWGERATEAFF. As DNA, the CDR3 is TGTGCCAGCAGCTGGGGGGAGAGGGCCACTGAAGCTTTCTTT.

This clonotype was seen ten or more times. This chain uses TRBV6-4 with TRBJ2-2, with TRBD2 identical over 12 bases. Trimming cost V 5 bases and J 6 bases; bases outside gene matches: 4. The CDR3 contains 15 residues. Germline V CDR1 and CDR2: MRHNA, SNTAGT. The CDR3 DNA reads TGTGCCAGCAGTCGACTAGCGGGAGAGGCCGGGGAGCTGTTTTTT. The encoded protein is CASSRLAGEAGELFF.

The chain recombines TRBV7-9 with TRBJ2-3; unclear D gene. Germline CDR1 is SEHNR and CDR2 is FQNEAQ (reference sequence). Trimming stripped 8 bases from V and 3 bases from J, with 18 bases between. The CDR3 is made up of 15 amino acids. The CDR3 nucleotides read TGTGCCAGCCATTTACTCTTCCAAGAAACAGATACGCAGTATTTT. Translated: CASHLLFQETDTQYF.